The 21 T cell receptor beta chains in this list originate from one sample, sequenced in a study of lymphopenia after photon versus proton radiotherapy. Clones were read by immunoSEQ multiplex PCR, and TCRdb kept only the in-frame ones, dropping some. This table holds 55,000 to 75,000 clones, approximately 91% found once. The sequences come from peripheral blood, collected from a patient treated with photon-based radiotherapy. Every receptor here comes from a woman between 70 and 85 years old with pancreatic cancer.

This chain links TRBV5-1 with TRBJ2-3, with unresolved D. There are 11 residues in the CDR3. The V gene's germline CDR1 is SGHRS and CDR2 YFSETQ. With 0 bases removed from V and 4 bases from J, the gap between germline ends came to 0 bases. CDR3 in amino acids: CASSLADTQYF. CDR3 bases: TGCGCCAGCAGCTTGGCAGATACGCAGTATTTT.

The chain recombines TRBV4-1 with TRBJ2-5, with 10 positions matching TRBD2. The CDR3 consists of 17 residues. The junction had 9 bases not matched to a gene; V was cut back by 0 bases and J by 5 bases. Germline CDR1 MGHRA, CDR2 YSYEKL. The CDR3 bases are TGCGCCAGCAGCCAAGACTCGGCCCTAGCGGGAGTGGAGACCCAGTACTTC. This codes for CASSQDSALAGVETQYF.

The rearrangement links TRBV19 to TRBJ2-7; TRBD1 matches 11 bases. Germline trimming cut 3 bases from V and 3 bases from J; bases unmatched to any gene: 4. The V gene's germline CDR1 is LNHDA and CDR2 SQIVND (reference sequence). The CDR3 covers 15 residues. The CDR3 nucleotides read TGTGCCAGTAGTATGAGGGGGACAGGGGGCTACGAGCAGTACTTC. It encodes CASSMRGTGGYEQYF.

The CDR3, as DNA: TGTGCCAGCAGTTTAGACAGGGTCTACGAGCAGTACTTC. This sequence encodes CASSLDRVYEQYF. V is TRBV28 and J is TRBJ2-7; TRBD1 aligns across 7 bases. The CDR3 is 13 residues long. Germline V lookup: CDR1 MDHEN, CDR2 SYDVKM. Trimming took 2 bases from V and 3 from J; bases not matched to a gene: 1.

The chain links TRBV7-6 to TRBJ2-1; 8 bases map to TRBD2. Germline CDR1 SGHVS, CDR2 FNYEAQ. This CDR3 comprises 18 residues. Germline trimming cut 2 bases from V and 0 bases from J; bases unmatched to any gene: 9. Written as DNA, the CDR3 is TGTGCCAGCAGCTTATACCCCGCTAGCGGGCGCTCCTACAATGAGCAGTTCTTC. Translated: CASSLYPASGRSYNEQFF.

The chain links TRBV2 to TRBJ2-1; D gene uncertain. The V end lost 5 bases, the J end lost 9 bases, and 8 bases lay between the germline ends. The CDR3 contains 11 residues. CDR1 SNHLY and CDR2 FYNNEI come from the germline V gene. The CDR3 bases are TGTGCCAGCAGTCCTAGGGTTGAGCAGTTCTTC. Translation gives CASSPRVEQFF.

The chain employs TRBV28 and TRBJ2-3, with D hard to call. The CDR3 contains 12 residues. V lost 7 bases and J lost 4, with 9 bases in between. CDR1 is MDHEN, CDR2 SYDVKM, per germline. The CDR3 DNA sequence: TGTGCCAGCAAAAACCCGGCAGATACGCAGTATTTT. Protein sequence: CASKNPADTQYF.

J is TRBJ2-3 and V is TRBV6-1; 7 bases match TRBD2. V shed 3 bases and J 3 bases; nucleotides not matched to a gene: 3. The germline gives CDR1 MNHNS, CDR2 SASEGT. The CDR3 is 14 amino acids. CDR3 sequence: CASSESGVTDTQYF. CDR3 bases: TGTGCCAGCAGTGAGAGCGGGGTGACAGATACGCAGTATTTT.

The rearrangement joins TRBV29-1 to TRBJ1-2; D is perhaps TRBD1 (6 bases). The CDR3 extends over 12 amino acids. V lost 8 bases, J lost 4 bases, and 14 bases lay in between. The germline V gene has CDR1 SQVTM and CDR2 ANQGSEA. The CDR3 DNA follows: TGCAGCATCTCGGGGGGGGCCTATGGCTACACCTTC. It is translated as CSISGGAYGYTF.

The rearrangement uses TRBV4-2 and TRBJ2-3; D unresolved. Germline CDR1 and CDR2: LGHNA and YNFKEQ. The CDR3 totals 16 residues. Trimming stripped 0 bases from V and 1 base from J, with 11 bases between. The CDR3 DNA sequence: TGTGCCAGCAGCCAAGATAACCTACCTCGCACAGATACGCAGTATTTT. Translated, it gives CASSQDNLPRTDTQYF.

The chain links TRBV28 to TRBJ1-1, with TRBD1 as a possible D gene (5 bases). Looked up from germline, CDR1 is MDHEN and CDR2 is SYDVKM. The CDR3 consists of 15 residues. V shed 2 bases and J shed 2 bases, with 12 bases lying between them. The CDR3 region is CASSLVAGGNTEAFF. Written as DNA, the CDR3 is TGTGCCAGCAGTTTAGTCGCGGGGGGAAACACTGAAGCTTTCTTT.

The rearrangement links TRBV6-5 to TRBJ1-1, with a possible D match to TRBD1 (5 bases). The CDR3 consists of 14 residues. CDR1 and CDR2 from the germline V gene are MNHEY and SVGAGI. V gave up 4 bases and J gave up 5 bases, with 14 bases separating them. The CDR3 DNA sequence: TGTGCCAGCAGTTTGGGGCGATGGGTAACTGAAGCTTTCTTT. This codes for CASSLGRWVTEAFF.

Here the CDR3 DNA reads TGTGCCAGCAGTTTCAGCAGTCGGGTTGGGCTAGCGGGAGGTGAGCAGTTCTTC. Translating it yields CASSFSSRVGLAGGEQFF. The chain uses TRBV27 and TRBJ2-1; TRBD2 matches at 11 bases. V trimming: 3 bases; J trimming: 9 bases; junction bases outside the gene matches: 16. Germline assignment: CDR1 MNHEY and CDR2 SMNVEV (reference sequence). The CDR3 length is 18 residues.

The chain couples TRBV4-2 to TRBJ2-1; possibly TRBD1 for D (6 bases). CDR1 LGHNA and CDR2 YNFKEQ come from the germline V gene. The CDR3 is made up of 13 amino acids. Deletions cut 8 bases from V and 8 bases from J, with 16 bases between. The CDR3 coding sequence is TGTGCCAGCGCGAGGGGGAATGAGCATGAGCAGTTCTTC. Amino acid sequence: CASARGNEHEQFF.

The gene calls are TRBV18 and TRBJ1-1; D is unclear. This CDR3 has 12 amino acids. Germline V gene data show CDR1 as KGHSH and CDR2 as LQKENI. The germline V and J ends were trimmed by 2 bases and 10 bases, with 11 bases remaining between them. CDR3 in amino acids: CASSPERGGAFF. The CDR3 DNA reads as TGTGCCAGCTCACCAGAGCGGGGAGGAGCTTTCTTT.

This chain links TRBV5-4 with TRBJ2-3, with unresolved D. The CDR3 loop spans 16 amino acids. Trimming stripped 4 bases from V and 1 base from J, with 16 bases between. CDR1 is SGHNT, CDR2 YYREEE, per germline (reference sequence). The chain's CDR3 is CASSRPNSGGTDTQYF. CDR3 coding DNA: TGTGCCAGCAGCAGACCTAACAGTGGTGGCACAGATACGCAGTATTTT.

This clone was found once. V is TRBV7-9 and J is TRBJ1-2, with 8 positions matching TRBD1. The CDR3 has 13 amino acids. The trim removed 5 bases at V and 4 bases at J, leaving 3 bases unmatched. CDR1 and CDR2 from the germline V gene are SEHNR and FQNEAQ (reference sequence). CDR3 loop: CASSAGQGYGYTF. The CDR3 nucleotides read TGTGCCAGCAGCGCAGGACAGGGCTATGGCTACACCTTC.

The chain has TRBV11-2 and TRBJ2-7; 8 bases fit TRBD1. The CDR3 has 15 residues. The germline gives CDR1 SGHAT, CDR2 FQNNGV. The V and J ends lost 1 base and 4 bases, in that order; junction bases with no gene match: 6. This chain's CDR3 is CASSLGTGNWYEQYF. DNA for the CDR3: TGTGCCAGCAGCTTAGGGACAGGGAACTGGTACGAGCAGTACTTC.

This clone came up once. The chain carries TRBV12-5 and TRBJ2-2, with a tentative D call TRBD2 (5 bases). The CDR3 contains 17 residues. Germline V CDR1 and CDR2: LGHNT, FRNRAP. Trimming removed 1 base at V and 5 bases at J, with 17 bases between. The CDR3 sequence: CASGLDQWTGETGELFF. DNA for the CDR3: TGTGCTAGTGGTTTGGACCAATGGACTGGAGAGACCGGGGAGCTGTTTTTT.

The V gene is TRBV19, the J gene TRBJ2-5; D gene unclear. The CDR3 has 13 residues. Trimming left V 10 bases short and J 1 base short, with 13 bases between. The germline V gene encodes CDR1 LNHDA and CDR2 SQIVND (reference sequence). CDR3 coding DNA: TGTGCCACCGCCCGGACGGTCCAAGAGACCCAGTACTTC. Its translation: CATARTVQETQYF. The whole variable domain, remainder taken from reference TRBV19 and TRBJ2-5, is DGGITQSPKYLFRKEGQNVTLSCEQNLNHDAMYWYRQDPGQGLRLIYYSQIVNDFQKGDIAEGYSVSREKKESFPLTVTSAQKNPTAFYLCATARTVQETQYFGPGTRLLVL.

This chain joins TRBV7-3 and TRBJ2-1; D gene unclear. This CDR3 has 16 residues. Germline V gives CDR1 SGHTA, CDR2 FQGTGA. V was clipped by 5 bases and J by 2 bases, with 16 bases between them. This CDR3 reads CASSPHPQIPYNEQFF. The CDR3 coding sequence is TGTGCCAGCAGCCCCCACCCCCAAATTCCCTACAATGAGCAGTTCTTC.